This is a list of T cell receptor beta chains from one sample in a study of blood T cell repertoires in COVID-19. The assay was immunoSEQ multiplex PCR, and TCRdb's table has in-frame clones only and misses some. The sample shows 380,000 or so clones, 88% of them seen only once. The source material was PBMCs or T cells enriched from blood (not recorded which). These receptors all stem from a woman aged 25 to 39 with acute COVID-19. The CDR3 runs from the conserved cysteine through the conserved F or W. D genes are given only for firm matches. Where a row states a size, it is once, few, many or the class of an expanded clone; other rows omit it.

J,D,V,size,CDR3,DNA
TRBJ2-1,.,TRBV5-1,.,CASRGDGSSYNEQFF,TGCGCCAGCAGGGGAGACGGAAGCTCCTACAATGAGCAGTTCTTC
TRBJ2-7,.,TRBV7-2,.,CASSFSQATYEQYF,TGTGCCAGCAGCTTTTCACAGGCGACCTACGAGCAGTACTTC
TRBJ2-3,TRBD2,TRBV5-8,.,CASSLAGGTSGHTQYF,TGTGCCAGCAGCTTGGCCGGGGGGACTAGCGGTCATACGCAGTATTTT
TRBJ2-3,.,TRBV7-9,.,CASSQWSSTTDTQYF,TGTGCCAGCAGCCAATGGTCGAGCACCACAGATACGCAGTATTTT
TRBJ2-1,TRBD2,TRBV2,.,CASSPRPGLAGVAYNEQFF,TGTGCCAGCAGTCCTCGGCCGGGACTAGCGGGGGTTGCCTACAATGAGCAGTTCTTC
TRBJ1-1,.,TRBV7-3,.,CASSLTGGHDEAFF,TGTGCCAGCAGCTTAACGGGGGGGCACGATGAAGCTTTCTTT
TRBJ2-7,TRBD1,TRBV5-4,.,CASSPGTGRDEQYF,TGTGCCAGCAGCCCCGGGACAGGGAGAGACGAGCAGTACTTC
TRBJ2-1,.,TRBV2,.,CASRGTSPSSYNEQFF,TGTGCCAGCAGGGGGACTTCCCCGAGCTCCTACAATGAGCAGTTCTTC
TRBJ2-1,.,TRBV4-1,.,CASSQGWRDWQFF,TGCGCCAGCAGCCAAGGCTGGAGGGACTGGCAGTTCTTC
TRBJ1-6,TRBD1,TRBV9,many,CASSANRDSLFSPLHF,TGTGCCAGCAGCGCGAACCGGGACAGTTTGTTTTCACCCCTCCACTTT
TRBJ2-4,TRBD1,TRBV5-6,few,CASSAQGVQNIQYF,TGTGCCAGCAGCGCACAGGGGGTCCAAAACATTCAGTACTTC
TRBJ1-4,.,TRBV21-1,.,CASSRVTYEKLFF,TGTGCCAGCAGCAGAGTCACTTACGAAAAACTGTTTTTT
TRBJ1-6,.,TRBV3-1/TRBV3-2,.,CASSPGHPPLHF,TGTGCCAGCAGCCCAGGCCACCCACCCCTCCACTTT
TRBJ2-3,TRBD2,TRBV5-1,.,CASSLLTSGTDTQYF,TGCGCCAGCAGCCTATTGACTAGCGGCACAGATACGCAGTATTTT
TRBJ2-5,TRBD2,TRBV3-1/TRBV3-2,.,CASSQERGAGGTETQYF,TGTGCCAGCAGCCAAGAGAGAGGGGCGGGGGGTACAGAGACCCAGTACTTC
TRBJ1-1,TRBD1,TRBV30,.,CAWITGTGLEAFF,TGTGCCTGGATTACCGGGACAGGCCTTGAAGCTTTCTTT
TRBJ2-1,.,TRBV30,.,CAGSKGGLDSGEQFF,TGTGCCGGGTCCAAGGGGGGGCTGGATTCGGGTGAGCAGTTCTTC
TRBJ1-4,TRBD1,TRBV27,.,CASSFRDRVRATNEKLFF,TGTGCCAGCAGTTTCCGGGACAGGGTAAGGGCAACTAATGAAAAACTGTTTTTT
TRBJ2-7,.,TRBV4-1,few,CASSQDKGAPYEQYF,TGCGCCAGCAGCCAAGATAAAGGGGCCCCCTACGAGCAGTACTTC
TRBJ2-2,.,TRBV13,.,CASSFGAGELFF,TGTGCCAGCAGCTTCGGGGCCGGGGAGCTGTTTTTT
TRBJ1-2,TRBD1,TRBV5-5,.,CASSDRVLAYGYTF,TGTGCCAGCAGCGACAGGGTCTTAGCTTATGGCTACACCTTC
TRBJ1-4,.,TRBV7-9,once,CASTPVQAGGEKLFF,TGTGCCAGCACCCCAGTTCAAGCCGGGGGTGAAAAACTGTTTTTT
TRBJ1-3,TRBD1,TRBV5-1,.,CASSPGTGGENTIYF,TGCGCCAGCAGCCCCGGGACAGGGGGCGAAAACACCATATATTTT
TRBJ1-6,.,TRBV12-3/TRBV12-4,.,CASSFSNSPLHF,TGTGCCAGCAGTTTCAGTAATTCACCCCTCCACTTT
TRBJ1-4,.,TRBV5-1,.,CASSLWINSEKLFF,TGCGCCAGCAGCTTGTGGATAAACAGTGAAAAACTGTTTTTT
TRBJ2-3,.,TRBV5-1,once,CASSPGDYTDTQYF,TGCGCCAGCAGCCCCGGGGATTACACAGATACGCAGTATTTT
TRBJ1-2,.,TRBV7-9,.,CASSLAGAGGYTF,TGTGCCAGCAGCTTAGCTGGAGCGGGAGGCTACACCTTC
TRBJ1-1,TRBD1,TRBV6-5,.,CASSSRDSTEAFF,TGTGCCAGCAGTTCCCGGGACAGCACTGAAGCTTTCTTT
TRBJ2-2,TRBD2,TRBV19,.,CANPWGSSGGFLGELFF,TGTGCCAACCCATGGGGGTCTAGCGGGGGTTTTCTTGGGGAGCTGTTTTTT
TRBJ1-3,TRBD1,TRBV2,.,CASSRDREKAGNTIYF,TGTGCCAGCAGTCGGGACAGGGAAAAAGCTGGAAACACCATATATTTT
TRBJ2-7,.,TRBV6-1,.,CASSESWGAYEQYF,TGTGCCAGCAGTGAAAGTTGGGGGGCCTACGAGCAGTACTTC
TRBJ1-5,TRBD1,TRBV19,.,CASSLQGSQPQHF,TGTGCCAGTAGCCTACAGGGGAGTCAGCCCCAGCATTTT
TRBJ1-1,.,TRBV19,.,CASSPRRENTEAFF,TGTGCCAGTAGTCCTCGTAGAGAGAACACTGAAGCTTTCTTT
TRBJ1-2,TRBD1,TRBV9,.,CASSMGQGVTYTF,TGTGCCAGCAGCATGGGACAGGGAGTGACCTACACCTTC
TRBJ1-2,.,TRBV5-6,.,CASSYTRGDGYTF,TGTGCCAGCAGTTATACCAGGGGCGATGGCTACACCTTC
TRBJ1-5,.,TRBV19,.,CASSIGQVDQPQHF,TGTGCCAGTAGTATCGGTCAGGTTGATCAGCCCCAGCATTTT
TRBJ2-1,.,TRBV21-1,.,CASSKVGNEQFF,TGTGCCAGCAGCAAAGTCGGCAATGAGCAGTTCTTC